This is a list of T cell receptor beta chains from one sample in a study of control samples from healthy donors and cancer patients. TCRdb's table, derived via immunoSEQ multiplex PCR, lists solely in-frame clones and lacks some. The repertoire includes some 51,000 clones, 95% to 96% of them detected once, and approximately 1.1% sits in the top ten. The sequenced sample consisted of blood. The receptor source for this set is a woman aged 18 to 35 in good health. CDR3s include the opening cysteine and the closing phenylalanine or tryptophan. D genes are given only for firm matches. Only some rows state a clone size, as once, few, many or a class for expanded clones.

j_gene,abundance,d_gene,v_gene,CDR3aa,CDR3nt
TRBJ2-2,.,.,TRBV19,CASSIGGYGRAAGELFF,TGTGCCAGTAGTATAGGCGGGTATGGCAGGGCAGCCGGGGAGCTGTTTTTT
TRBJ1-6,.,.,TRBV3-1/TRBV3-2,CASSLRGPKNSPLHF,TGTGCCAGCAGCCTCCGGGGGCCTAAAAATTCACCCCTCCACTTT
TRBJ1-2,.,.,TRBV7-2,CASSFTGPYGYTF,TGTGCCAGCAGCTTCACAGGGCCCTATGGCTACACCTTC
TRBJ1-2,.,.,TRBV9,CASSADTLVLYGYTF,TGTGCCAGCAGCGCCGATACCCTGGTACTCTATGGCTACACCTTC
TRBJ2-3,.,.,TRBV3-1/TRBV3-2,CASSPPVAPTQYF,TGTGCCAGCAGCCCGCCCGTAGCGCCGACGCAGTATTTT
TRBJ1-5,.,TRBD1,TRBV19,CASSSTDRGSNQPQHF,TGTGCCAGTAGTTCGACGGACAGGGGGTCGAATCAGCCCCAGCATTTT
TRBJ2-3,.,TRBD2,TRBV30,CAWSLSGGTGLEYF,TGTGCCTGGAGTCTTAGCGGGGGTACAGGTTTAGAGTATTTT
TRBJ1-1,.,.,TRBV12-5,CASGRDLKPGTMNTEAFF,TGTGCTAGTGGTCGGGATCTCAAGCCGGGGACCATGAACACTGAAGCTTTCTTT
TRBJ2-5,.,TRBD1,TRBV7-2,CASSLRRDRGRETQYF,TGTGCCAGCAGCTTACGTCGGGACAGGGGGCGAGAGACCCAGTACTTC
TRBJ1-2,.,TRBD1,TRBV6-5,CASSRHDRAGGYTF,TGTGCCAGCAGCCGTCATGACAGGGCTGGTGGCTACACCTTC
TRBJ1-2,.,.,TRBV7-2,CASSLQQFNYGYTF,TGTGCCAGCAGCTTACAACAGTTTAACTATGGCTACACCTTC
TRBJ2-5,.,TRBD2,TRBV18,CASSQSRAGVETQYF,TGTGCCAGCTCACAATCCAGGGCGGGGGTAGAGACCCAGTACTTC
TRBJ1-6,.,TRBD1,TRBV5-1,CASSSTGANSPLHF,TGCGCCAGCAGCTCGACAGGGGCTAATTCACCCCTCCACTTT
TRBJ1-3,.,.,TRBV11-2,CASSLEYRHSGNTIYF,TGTGCCAGCAGCTTAGAGTACAGGCACTCTGGAAACACCATATATTTT
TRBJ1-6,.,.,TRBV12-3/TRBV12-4,CASFPDYNSPLHF,TGTGCCAGCTTCCCTGACTATAATTCACCCCTCCACTTT
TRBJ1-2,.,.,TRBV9,CASSVEGNHYGYTF,TGTGCCAGCAGCGTAGAAGGCAACCACTATGGCTACACCTTC
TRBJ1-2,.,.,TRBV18,CATRGYGYTF,TGTGCCACCAGAGGCTATGGCTACACCTTC
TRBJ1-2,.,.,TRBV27,CASTRDGASGGYTF,TGTGCCAGCACCCGGGACGGAGCCTCGGGGGGCTACACCTTC
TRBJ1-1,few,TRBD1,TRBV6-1,CASSEKGAEDTEAFF,TGTGCCAGCAGTGAAAAGGGGGCAGAGGACACTGAAGCTTTCTTT
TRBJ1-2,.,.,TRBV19,CASSAGFYGYTF,TGTGCCAGTAGTGCGGGGTTCTATGGCTACACCTTC
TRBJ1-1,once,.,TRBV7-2,CASSLRGGWTEAFF,TGTGCCAGCAGCTTACGGGGGGGCTGGACTGAAGCTTTCTTT
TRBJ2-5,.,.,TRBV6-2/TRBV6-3,CASSTGSGKETQYF,TGTGCCAGCAGTACGGGCTCCGGGAAAGAGACCCAGTACTTC
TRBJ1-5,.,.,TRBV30,CAWSAWGSNQPQHF,TGTGCCTGGAGCGCTTGGGGGAGCAATCAGCCCCAGCATTTT
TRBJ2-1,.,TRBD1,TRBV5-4,CASSAWTGSGNEQFF,TGTGCCAGCAGCGCATGGACAGGGAGTGGGAATGAGCAGTTCTTC
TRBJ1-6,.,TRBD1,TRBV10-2,CASSDRGNSPLHF,TGCGCCAGCAGCGACAGGGGAAATTCACCCCTCCACTTT
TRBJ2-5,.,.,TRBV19,CASSIGGAQTQYF,TGTGCCAGTAGTATAGGGGGTGCGCAGACCCAGTACTTC
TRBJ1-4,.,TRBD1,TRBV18,CASSPGQGEKLFF,TGTGCCAGCTCACCCGGACAGGGTGAAAAACTGTTTTTT
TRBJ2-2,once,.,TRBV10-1,CASAGGTGELFF,TGCGCCAGCGCCGGGGGCACCGGGGAGCTGTTTTTT
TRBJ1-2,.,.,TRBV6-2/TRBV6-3,CASSYSPSFGLSYGYTF,TGTGCCAGCAGTTACTCCCCGAGTTTCGGGTTGAGCTATGGCTACACCTTC
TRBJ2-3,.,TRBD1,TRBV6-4,CASSARTGGDGTDTQYF,TGTGCCAGCAGTGCCCGGACAGGGGGCGACGGAACAGATACGCAGTATTTT
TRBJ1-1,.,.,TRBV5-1,CASSLGGTKNTEAFF,TGCGCCAGCAGCTTGGGAGGGACGAAGAACACTGAAGCTTTCTTT
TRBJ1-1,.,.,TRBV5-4,CASSLGRQGSLIEAFF,TGTGCCAGCAGCTTGGGACGGCAGGGCTCGCTTATTGAAGCTTTCTTT
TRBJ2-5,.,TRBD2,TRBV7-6,CASSLTSGGKETQYF,TGTGCCAGCAGCTTAACTAGCGGGGGTAAAGAGACCCAGTACTTC
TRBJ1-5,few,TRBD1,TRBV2,CASSVSGQANQPQHF,TGTGCCAGCAGTGTCTCGGGACAGGCAAATCAGCCCCAGCATTTT
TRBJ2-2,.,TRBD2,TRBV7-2,CASSLLAGGPGNGELFF,TGTGCCAGCAGCTTACTCGCGGGGGGGCCAGGTAACGGGGAGCTGTTTTTT
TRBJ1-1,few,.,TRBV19,CASKEGNTEAFF,TGTGCCAGTAAGGAGGGAAACACTGAAGCTTTCTTT
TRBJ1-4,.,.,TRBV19,CASTSFATNEKLFF,TGTGCCAGTACCTCGTTTGCAACTAATGAAAAACTGTTTTTT
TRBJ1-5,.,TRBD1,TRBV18,CASSPGTGLQPQHF,TGTGCCAGCTCACCCGGGACAGGGCTTCAGCCCCAGCATTTT
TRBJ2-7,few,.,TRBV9,CASTIFYEQYF,TGTGCCAGCACCATATTTTACGAGCAGTACTTC
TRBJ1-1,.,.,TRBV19,CASSIQKGSWEAFF,TGTGCCAGTAGTATACAGAAGGGCAGCTGGGAAGCTTTCTTT
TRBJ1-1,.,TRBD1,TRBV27,CASSSTQGFITEAFF,TGTGCCAGCAGTTCCACACAGGGGTTTATCACTGAAGCTTTCTTT
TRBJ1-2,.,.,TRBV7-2,CASSLPPGRTYGYTF,TGTGCCAGCAGCTTACCTCCGGGACGGACTTATGGCTACACCTTC
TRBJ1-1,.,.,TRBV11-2,CASSLKEGTEAFF,TGTGCCAGCAGCTTAAAGGAGGGCACTGAAGCTTTCTTT
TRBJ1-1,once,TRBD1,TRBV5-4,CASSSRQGSEAFF,TGTGCCAGCAGCAGTCGACAGGGCTCTGAAGCTTTCTTT
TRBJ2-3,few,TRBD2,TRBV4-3,CASSQDGTSGGDWADTQYF,TGCGCCAGCAGCCAAGATGGGACTAGCGGGGGGGATTGGGCAGATACGCAGTATTTT
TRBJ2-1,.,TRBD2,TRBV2,CASGTSGGHEQFF,TGTGCCAGCGGGACTAGCGGGGGCCATGAGCAGTTCTTC
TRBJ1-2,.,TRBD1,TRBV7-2,CASSRGQTIYGYTF,TGTGCCAGCAGCAGGGGACAGACAATCTATGGCTACACCTTC
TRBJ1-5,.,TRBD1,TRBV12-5,CASGRTGESNQPQHF,TGTGCTAGTGGACGAACAGGGGAGAGCAATCAGCCCCAGCATTTT
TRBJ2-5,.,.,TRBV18,CASRLAAQETQYF,TGTGCCAGCCGACTCGCGGCACAAGAGACCCAGTACTTC
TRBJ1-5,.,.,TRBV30,CAWSDRNQPQHF,TGTGCCTGGAGTGACCGAAATCAGCCCCAGCATTTT
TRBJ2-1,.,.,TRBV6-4,CASSARAYNEQFF,TGTGCCAGCAGTGCTCGTGCCTACAATGAGCAGTTCTTC
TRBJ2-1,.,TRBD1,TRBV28,CASSPGTVSYNEQFF,TGTGCCAGCTCCCCCGGGACAGTCTCCTACAATGAGCAGTTCTTC